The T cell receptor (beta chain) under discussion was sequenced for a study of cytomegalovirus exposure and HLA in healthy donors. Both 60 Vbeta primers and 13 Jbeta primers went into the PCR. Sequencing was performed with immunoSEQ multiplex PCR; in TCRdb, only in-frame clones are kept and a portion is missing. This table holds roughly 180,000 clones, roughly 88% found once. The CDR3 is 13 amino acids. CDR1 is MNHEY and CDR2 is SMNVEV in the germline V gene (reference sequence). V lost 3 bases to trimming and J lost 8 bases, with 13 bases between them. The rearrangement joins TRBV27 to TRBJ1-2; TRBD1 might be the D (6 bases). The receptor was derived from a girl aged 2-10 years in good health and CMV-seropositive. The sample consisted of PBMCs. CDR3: CASSFSGAGGYTF. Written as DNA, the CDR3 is TGTGCCAGCAGTTTCTCAGGGGCTGGGGGCTACACCTTC.